This is a list of T cell receptor beta chains from one sample in a study of T cells after yellow fever vaccination. TCRdb analysed the 5' RACE reads with MiXCR anew, one entry per CDR3 protein. The table has 300,000 or so distinct CDR3 sequences, 3.5% to 4.5% seen once. This specimen consisted of PBMCs, obtained 5 days after the yellow fever booster vaccination. These receptors all stem from a man aged 18-30 years who received the YFV17D yellow fever vaccine. Both conserved end residues are part of each CDR3. Fields, in order: J gene, V gene, CDR3 length, clone size, D gene, CDR3 protein, CDR3 DNA. A D gene is named only where the DNA matches it firmly. Rows give clone size only sometimes, using once, few, many, or a class for an expanded clone.

>TRBJ2-5|TRBV5-1|16|NA|TRBD2
CASSPPTLAGKETQYF
TGCGCCAGCAGCCCGCCGACGCTAGCGGGTAAAGAGACCCAGTACTTC
>TRBJ2-7|TRBV6-5|14|many|NA
CASSYGADAYEQYF
TGTGCCAGCAGTTATGGGGCGGACGCCTACGAGCAGTACTTC
>TRBJ1-1|TRBV20-1|15|many|TRBD1
CRATRTGGGNTEAFF
TGCAGGGCGACCCGGACAGGGGGAGGGAACACTGAAGCTTTCTTT
>TRBJ2-5|TRBV12-3/TRBV12-4|13|few|NA
CASSPSLWETQYF
TGTGCCAGCAGTCCGTCCCTTTGGGAGACCCAGTACTTC
>TRBJ1-5|TRBV20-1|16|many|NA
CSAPGGGGQLNQPQHF
TGCAGTGCTCCCGGGGGCGGGGGGCAATTGAATCAGCCCCAGCATTTT
>TRBJ1-3|TRBV5-1|16|NA|TRBD1
CASSREGQGSGNTIYF
TGCGCCAGCAGTAGGGAAGGACAGGGGAGCGGAAACACCATATATTTT
>TRBJ1-1|TRBV4-3|15|many|NA
CASSQVAQGSFEAFF
TGCGCCAGCAGCCAAGTTGCACAGGGTTCGTTCGAAGCTTTCTTT
>TRBJ2-1|TRBV7-6|14|NA|NA
CASSQTWADNEQFF
TGTGCCAGCAGCCAGACGTGGGCCGACAATGAGCAGTTCTTC
>TRBJ2-5|TRBV7-2|15|NA|NA
CASSLVPKYQETQYF
TGTGCCAGCAGCTTAGTACCCAAGTACCAAGAGACCCAGTACTTC
>TRBJ1-1|TRBV29-1|13|few|NA
CSVEGQTNTEAFF
TGCAGCGTTGAAGGGCAGACGAACACTGAAGCTTTCTTT